Presented here are 17 T cell receptor beta chains from one specimen sequenced in a study of blood T cells in healthy people across ages. A sample-barcoded 5' primer and a J-beta primer mix were used in a second PCR of roughly 7 to 11 cycles. TCRdb itself ran the 5' RACE reads through MiXCR, one entry per CDR3 protein. This repertoire shows more than 800,000 distinct CDR3 sequences, around 26% found once; its top ten account for 15% to 20%. The specimen sequenced was blood. The receptors stem from a woman of 80 years or more in good health.

For this clonotype: A read error may explain this, as a much larger clone is one base away. CDR3 coding DNA: TGTGCCAGCAGTTTAGAGGTGTACCAAGAGGCCCAGTACTTC. This translates into CASSLEVYQEAQYF. This chain links TRBV12-3 or TRBV12-4 with TRBJ2-5; D remains ambiguous. The CDR3 has 14 amino acids.

The J gene is TRBJ2-1, the V gene TRBV6-2 or TRBV6-3, with TRBD2 identical over 13 bases. The J segment lost 7 bases and the V segment lost 6 bases, leaving 12 bases of the junction unmatched. Germline V lookup: CDR1 MNHEY, CDR2 SVGEGT. This CDR3 region has 17 residues. The CDR3 DNA follows: TGTGCCAGCAGGTCCGAACTAGCGGGGGGGCCACGGAATGAGCAGTTCTTC. It is translated as CASRSELAGGPRNEQFF.

This clonotype appeared many times. V and J are TRBV6-2 or TRBV6-3 and TRBJ2-3, with D hard to call. This CDR3 has 13 residues. Germline CDR1 is MNHEY and CDR2 is SVGEGT. Trimming stripped 4 bases from V and 4 bases from J, with 9 bases between. CDR3 residues: CASSSLDSDTQYF. In nucleotides, the CDR3 is TGTGCCAGCAGTTCGCTTGACTCAGATACGCAGTATTTT.

The chain joins TRBV12-3 or TRBV12-4 to TRBJ2-2; no clear D gene. The CDR3 is 16 amino acids. With 6 bases removed from V and 2 bases from J, the gap between germline ends came to 16 bases. The CDR3 sequence: CASSKGGQINTGELFF. The CDR3, as DNA: TGTGCCAGCAGCAAGGGCGGTCAGATTAACACCGGGGAGCTGTTTTTT.

This clonotype was recorded at least ten times. As DNA, the CDR3 is TGTGCCAGCAGCTTAGCGCAAGGGGGAGGCGGGCACGAAAAACTGTTTTTT. Translating it yields CASSLAQGGGGHEKLFF. The chain combines TRBV7-9 with TRBJ1-4; maybe TRBD1 (6 bases). This CDR3 comprises 17 residues. Germline V CDR1 and CDR2: SEHNR, FQNEAQ (reference sequence). Trimming stripped 0 bases from V and 8 bases from J, with 19 bases between.

The chain is built from TRBV6-4 and TRBJ2-7, with 11 nucleotides matching TRBD2. The CDR3 covers 20 residues. V was pared by 0 bases and J by 0 bases, with 13 bases of the junction left unmatched. Per germline, CDR1 MRHNA and CDR2 SNTAGT. The DNA for the CDR3 is TGTGCCAGCAGTGACTCGGTAATACTAGCGGGGGCTCGGGGCTCCTACGAGCAGTACTTC. It encodes CASSDSVILAGARGSYEQYF.

Concerning this clonotype: A much larger clone lies a single base off, so this may be a read error. This chain links TRBV5-1 with TRBJ1-2; 7 bases fit TRBD1. Germline loops: CDR1 SGHRS, CDR2 YFSETQ. The CDR3 has 13 residues. The DNA of the CDR3 is TGCGCCAGCAGCGAGACAGGGAACTGTGGCTACACCTTC. Translation gives CASSETGNCGYTF.

At least ten counts were recorded for this clonotype. The chain combines TRBV6-2 or TRBV6-3 with TRBJ2-7; D call uncertain. The germline CDR1 and CDR2 sequences are MNHEY and SVGEGT. This CDR3 is 14 amino acids long. V shed 2 bases and J shed 0 bases, with 8 bases lying between them. For the CDR3, the DNA is TGTGCCAGCAGTTACGGGCTGGTCTCCTACGAGCAGTACTTC. The encoded protein is CASSYGLVSYEQYF.

The CDR3 DNA reads TGCGCCAGCAGCTTGGACCCCCAGGGGAATGAGCAGTTCTTC. It codes for CASSLDPQGNEQFF. This sequence joins TRBV5-1 and TRBJ2-1, with a tentative D call TRBD1 (6 bases). Trimming removed 0 bases from V and 7 bases from J, with 11 bases in between. This CDR3 is built from 14 residues. Germline assignment: CDR1 SGHRS and CDR2 YFSETQ.

CDR3 nucleotides: TGCAGCGTTTTAGAGGAATACGAGCAGTACTTC. This translates into CSVLEEYEQYF. The genes are TRBV29-1 and TRBJ2-5; D is uncertain. The DNA end is a closer match to TRBJ2-7, so the J assignment may be wrong. Germline CDR1 and CDR2: SQVTM and ANQGSEA. The CDR3 totals 11 residues.

A single count supports this clonotype. This clone may be a read error of a much larger clone one base away. CDR3 sequence (DNA): TGTGCCAACCTCGCGGCCCGAGAGACCCAGTACTTC. Translated: CANLAARETQYF. The gene calls are TRBV6-1 and TRBJ2-5; D remains unclear. The CDR3 has 12 amino acids. The ends were cut back, 10 bases at V and 4 bases at J, with 13 bases in the middle. Per germline, CDR1 MNHNS and CDR2 SASEGT.

The chain employs TRBV6-5 and TRBJ2-3; 10 positions agree with TRBD1. CDR3 length equals 15 residues. In germline, CDR1 is MNHEY, CDR2 SVGAGI. The J segment lost 4 bases and the V segment lost 3 bases, leaving 4 bases of the junction unmatched. CDR3 loop: CASSYETGGADTQYF. CDR3 DNA sequence: TGTGCCAGCAGTTATGAGACAGGGGGCGCAGATACGCAGTATTTT.

This clonotype came up a few times. The junction and the germline gene differ at one end; a read error may be behind it. The chain carries TRBV7-2 and TRBJ2-5; TRBD2 matches at 7 bases. This CDR3 is built from 14 residues. The germline gives CDR1 SGHTA, CDR2 FQGNSA. CDR3 protein: CASSLAGRRETQCF. The CDR3 DNA sequence: TGTGCCAGCAGCTTGGCGGGGCGGCGGGAGACCCAGTGCTTC.

The V call is TRBV14, the J call TRBJ1-6; tentative D call: TRBD1 (6 bases). Trimming removed 1 base at V and 8 bases at J, with 12 bases between. Germline values: CDR1 SGHDN, CDR2 FVKESK. The CDR3 sequence is 15 residues long. As DNA, the CDR3 is TGTGCCAGCAGCCAAGGGCCGGGGGCCCATTCACCCCTCCACTTT. Its protein is CASSQGPGAHSPLHF.

In its sample, this clonotype was seen many times. The chain couples TRBV15 to TRBJ2-1; D possibly uses TRBD1 or TRBD2 (5 bases each). Germline V gene lookup returns CDR1 LNHNV and CDR2 YYDKDF (reference sequence). This CDR3 comprises 12 residues. Trimming stripped 11 bases from V and 4 bases from J, with 12 bases between. This CDR3 is CAAGAGYNEQFF. In DNA form, the CDR3 reads TGTGCCGCCGGGGCAGGGTACAATGAGCAGTTCTTC.

The gene calls are TRBV7-2 and TRBJ2-3; TRBD2 aligns across 9 bases. CDR1 and CDR2 (germline): SGHTA, FQGNSA. The CDR3 consists of 14 residues. The J segment lost 2 bases and the V segment lost 6 bases, leaving 3 bases of the junction unmatched. In DNA form, the CDR3 reads TGTGCCAGCAGGGTAGCGGGGGCCACAGATACGCAGTATTTT. Translation gives CASRVAGATDTQYF.

Turning to this clonotype: One end of the junction fails to match germline, which may point to a read error. This chain links TRBV7-9 with TRBJ1-6; no definite D call. The CDR3 consists of 14 residues. CDR1 is SEHNR and CDR2 is FQNEAQ in the germline V gene (reference sequence). The CDR3 here is CACSLDSLSSPLHF. The CDR3 region has the DNA TGTGCCTGCAGCTTAGATAGCCTTAGCTCACCCCTCCACTTT.